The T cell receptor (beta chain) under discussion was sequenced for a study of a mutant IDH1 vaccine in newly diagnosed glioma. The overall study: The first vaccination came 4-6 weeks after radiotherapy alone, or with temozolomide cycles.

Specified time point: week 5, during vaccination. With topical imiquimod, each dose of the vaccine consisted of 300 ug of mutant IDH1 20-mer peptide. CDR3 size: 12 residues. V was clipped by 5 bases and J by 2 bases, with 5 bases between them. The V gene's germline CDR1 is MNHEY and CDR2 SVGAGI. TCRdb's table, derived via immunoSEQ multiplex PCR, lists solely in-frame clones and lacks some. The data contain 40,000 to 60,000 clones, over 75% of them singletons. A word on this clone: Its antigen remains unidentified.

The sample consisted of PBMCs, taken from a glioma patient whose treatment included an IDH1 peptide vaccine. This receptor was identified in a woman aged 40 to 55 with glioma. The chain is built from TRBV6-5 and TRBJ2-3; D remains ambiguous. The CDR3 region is CASSPNTDTQYF. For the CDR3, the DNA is TGTGCCAGCAGTCCCAACACAGATACGCAGTATTTT.